The present TCR beta chain was sequenced within a study of PD-L1 blockade in urothelial cancer. Deletions cut 4 bases from V and 3 bases from J, with 12 bases between. Germline CDR1 and CDR2: MGHDK and SYGVNS. The CDR3 is made up of 14 amino acids. Libraries were prepared by immunoSEQ multiplex PCR; TCRdb keeps only in-frame clonotypes and omits some of them. The sample shows approximately 71,000 clones, 85% to 90% of them seen only once. The receptor's source is a man in his sixties with urothelial cancer. Sequencing used PBMCs, obtained around atezolizumab (anti-PD-L1) treatment. This rearrangement joins TRBV25-1 to TRBJ1-1; no clear D gene. The chain's CDR3 is CASSVSGGYTEAFF. DNA of the CDR3: TGTGCCAGCAGTGTCTCAGGAGGGTACACTGAAGCTTTCTTT.